This T cell receptor beta chain was sequenced for a study of low-dose radiotherapy and immunotherapy resistance in tumors. In the study overall: Dosing of intravenous cyclophosphamide at 200 mg/m2 occurred every two weeks and took place one day prior to radiation and immunotherapy.

V was pared by 8 bases and J by 6 bases, with 18 bases between. The CDR3 has 14 amino acids. Described time point: before trial treatment. Donors received nivolumab, ipilimumab, aspirin, low-dose cyclophosphamide and low-dose radiotherapy. First-strand cDNA relied on TRAV- and TRBV-specific primers spanning alpha and beta chains. Amplification, which lasted around 22 PCR cycles, used a constant-region primer and V-primer adapter to amplify TCRs. TCRdb reprocessed the reads with MiXCR, giving one entry per CDR3 protein. The data contain 59,000 or so distinct CDR3 sequences, about 30% of them seen just once; the ten biggest clones take up around 6.7%.

The source material was PBMCs, sampled before treatment. The TCR comes from a male donor with rectosigmoid adenocarcinoma. This chain uses TRBV5-3 with TRBJ2-1; TRBD2 is a possible D gene (6 bases). TRBV5-3 is an ORF, with its function uncertain. For the CDR3, the DNA is TGTGCCAGCAGCCGCGGGACTCCCTTCAATGAGCAGTTCTTC. Its translation: CASSRGTPFNEQFF.